This T cell receptor (beta chain) came from a study of blood T cell repertoires in COVID-19. In the study overall: From T cells, B-cell-depleted T cells, or PBMCs came the material, which was cDNA or gDNA.

TCRdb's copy holds only in-frame clones and misses some; the assay was immunoSEQ multiplex PCR. The table has some 200,000 clones, around 90% seen once. CDR1 SGHRS and CDR2 YFSETQ come from the germline V gene. The CDR3 loop spans 15 amino acids. V gave up 0 bases and J gave up 9 bases; unmatched junction bases: 8. The TCR was taken from a man in his 70s with acute or convalescent COVID-19. The material sequenced was peripheral blood. This chain connects TRBV5-1 to TRBJ2-4; 8 bases agree with TRBD1. The CDR3 loop is CASSLEDRASGIQYF. The CDR3 DNA reads TGCGCCAGCAGCTTGGAGGACAGGGCCTCCGGCATTCAGTACTTC.